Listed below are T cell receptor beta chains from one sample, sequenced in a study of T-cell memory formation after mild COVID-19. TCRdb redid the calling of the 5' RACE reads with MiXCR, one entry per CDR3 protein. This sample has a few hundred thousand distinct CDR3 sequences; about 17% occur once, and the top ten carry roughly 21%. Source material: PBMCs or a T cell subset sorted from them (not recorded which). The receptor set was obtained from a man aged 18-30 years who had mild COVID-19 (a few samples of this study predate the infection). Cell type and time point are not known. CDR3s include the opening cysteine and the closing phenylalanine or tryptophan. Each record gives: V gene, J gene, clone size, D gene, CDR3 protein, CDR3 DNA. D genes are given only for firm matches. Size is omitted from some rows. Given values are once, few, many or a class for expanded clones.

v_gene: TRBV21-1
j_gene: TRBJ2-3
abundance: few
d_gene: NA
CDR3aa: CASSKAGPRVTDTQYF
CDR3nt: TGTGCCAGCAGCAAGGCAGGCCCGAGGGTCACAGATACGCAGTATTTT

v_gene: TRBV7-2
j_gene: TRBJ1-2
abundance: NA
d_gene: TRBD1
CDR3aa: CASSTSPGQGSPDGYTF
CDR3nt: TGTGCCAGCAGCACGTCTCCGGGACAGGGGTCCCCGGATGGCTACACCTTC

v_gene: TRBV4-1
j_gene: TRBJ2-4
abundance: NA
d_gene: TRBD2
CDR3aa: CASSQDEAGGDIQYF
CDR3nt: TGCGCCAGCAGCCAAGATGAAGCGGGGGGGGATATTCAGTACTTC

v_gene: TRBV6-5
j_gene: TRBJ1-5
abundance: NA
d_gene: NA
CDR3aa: CASSHSSVEGQPQHF
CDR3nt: TGTGCCAGCAGTCATTCCTCTGTTGAGGGGCAGCCCCAGCATTTT

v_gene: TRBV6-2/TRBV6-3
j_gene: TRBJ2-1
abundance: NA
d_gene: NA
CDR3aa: CASGLGTNEQFF
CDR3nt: TGTGCCAGCGGGTTGGGTACCAATGAGCAGTTCTTC

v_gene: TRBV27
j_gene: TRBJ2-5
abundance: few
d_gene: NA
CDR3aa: CASSPIDSGASQYF
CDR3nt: TGTGCCAGCAGTCCAATTGACAGTGGGGCGTCCCAGTACTTC

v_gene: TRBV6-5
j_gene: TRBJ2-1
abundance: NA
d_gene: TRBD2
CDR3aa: CASSYHSGGTYNEQFF
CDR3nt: TGTGCCAGCAGTTACCATAGCGGGGGTACCTACAATGAGCAGTTCTTC

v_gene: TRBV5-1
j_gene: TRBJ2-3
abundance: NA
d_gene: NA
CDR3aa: CASSWGTGREPQYF
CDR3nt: TGCGCCAGCAGCTGGGGTACAGGGAGGGAACCGCAGTATTTT

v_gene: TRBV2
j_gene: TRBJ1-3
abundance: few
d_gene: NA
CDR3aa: CASGGSGNTIYF
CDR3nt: TGTGCCAGCGGGGGATCTGGAAACACCATATATTTT

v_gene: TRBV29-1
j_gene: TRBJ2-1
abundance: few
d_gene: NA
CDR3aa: CSGTRTGVGNEQFF
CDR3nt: TGCAGCGGGACTCGGACCGGGGTTGGGAATGAGCAGTTCTTC

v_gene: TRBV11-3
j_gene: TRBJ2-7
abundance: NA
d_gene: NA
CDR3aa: CASSLGGLGYEQYF
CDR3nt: TGTGCCAGCAGCTTAGGGGGACTGGGCTACGAGCAGTACTTC

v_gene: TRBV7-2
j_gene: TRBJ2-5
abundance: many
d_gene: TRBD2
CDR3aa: CASSSGLALETQYF
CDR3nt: TGTGCCAGCAGCTCGGGACTAGCGTTAGAGACCCAGTACTTC

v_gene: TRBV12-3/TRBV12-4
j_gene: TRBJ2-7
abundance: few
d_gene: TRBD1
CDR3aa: CASSGTGGPYEQYF
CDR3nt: TGTGCCAGCAGTGGGACAGGGGGGCCCTACGAGCAGTACTTC

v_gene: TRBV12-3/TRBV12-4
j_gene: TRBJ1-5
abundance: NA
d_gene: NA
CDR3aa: CASRGEGILYQPQHF
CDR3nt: TGTGCCAGCAGGGGGGAGGGTATTTTATATCAGCCCCAGCATTTT

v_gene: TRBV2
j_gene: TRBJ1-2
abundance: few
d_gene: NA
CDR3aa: CASSERLAVANYGYTF
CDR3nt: TGTGCCAGCAGTGAAAGATTGGCGGTAGCTAACTATGGCTACACCTTC

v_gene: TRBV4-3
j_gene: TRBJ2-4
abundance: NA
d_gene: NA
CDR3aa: CASSQQAGFAKNIQYF
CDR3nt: TGCGCCAGCAGCCAGCAAGCAGGGTTCGCCAAAAACATTCAGTACTTC

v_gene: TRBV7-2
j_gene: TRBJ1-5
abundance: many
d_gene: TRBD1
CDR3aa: CASSFDRGQQPQHF
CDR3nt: TGTGCCAGCAGCTTCGACAGGGGACAACAGCCCCAGCATTTT

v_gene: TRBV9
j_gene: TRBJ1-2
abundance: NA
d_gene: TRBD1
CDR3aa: CASSVGGQGQGYTF
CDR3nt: TGTGCCAGCAGCGTAGGAGGGCAGGGACAGGGCTACACCTTC

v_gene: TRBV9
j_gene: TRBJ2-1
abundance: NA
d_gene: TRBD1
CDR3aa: CASSVSGQQTYNEQFF
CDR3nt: TGTGCCAGCAGCGTCTCGGGACAGCAAACCTACAATGAGCAGTTCTTC

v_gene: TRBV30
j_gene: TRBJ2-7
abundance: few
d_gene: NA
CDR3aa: CAWGNVGEQYF
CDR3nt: TGTGCCTGGGGCAACGTGGGCGAGCAGTACTTC

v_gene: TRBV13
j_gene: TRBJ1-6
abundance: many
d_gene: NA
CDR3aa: CASSLRDTNDLDSPLHF
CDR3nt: TGTGCCAGCAGCTTAAGGGACACTAACGATCTAGATTCACCCCTCCACTTT

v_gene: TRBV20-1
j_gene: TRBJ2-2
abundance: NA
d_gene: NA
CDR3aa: CSARGRPTNTGELFF
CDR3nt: TGCAGTGCTAGAGGCAGACCGACGAACACCGGGGAGCTGTTTTTT

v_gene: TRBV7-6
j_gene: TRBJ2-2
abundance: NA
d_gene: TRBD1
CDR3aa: CASSLLYFGGQSSTRNTGELFF
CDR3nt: TGTGCCAGCAGCTTATTATATTTTGGGGGACAGTCCTCGACTCGCAATACCGGGGAGCTGTTTTTT

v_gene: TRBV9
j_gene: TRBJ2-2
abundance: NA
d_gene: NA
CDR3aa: CASSPRRYTGELFF
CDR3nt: TGTGCCAGCAGCCCGCGCAGATACACCGGGGAGCTGTTTTTT

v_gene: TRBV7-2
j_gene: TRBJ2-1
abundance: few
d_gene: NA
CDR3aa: CASSLSGLAYNEQFF
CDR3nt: TGTGCCAGCAGCTTATCAGGGTTAGCCTACAATGAGCAGTTCTTC

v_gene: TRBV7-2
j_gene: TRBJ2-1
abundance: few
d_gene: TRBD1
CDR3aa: CASSQGQGGNEQFF
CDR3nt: TGTGCCAGCAGCCAGGGACAGGGTGGGAATGAGCAGTTCTTC

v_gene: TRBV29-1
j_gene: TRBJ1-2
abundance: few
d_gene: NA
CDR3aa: CSVVPVELRANYGYTF
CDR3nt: TGCAGCGTTGTTCCTGTGGAATTAAGGGCTAACTATGGCTACACCTTC

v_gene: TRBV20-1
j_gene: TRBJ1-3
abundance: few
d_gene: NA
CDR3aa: CSAGTAGNTIYF
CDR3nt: TGCAGTGCTGGGACGGCTGGAAACACCATATATTTT

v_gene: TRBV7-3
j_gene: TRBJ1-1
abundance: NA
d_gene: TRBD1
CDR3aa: CAGYRGDTEAFF
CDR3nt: TGTGCCGGATACAGGGGGGACACTGAAGCTTTCTTT

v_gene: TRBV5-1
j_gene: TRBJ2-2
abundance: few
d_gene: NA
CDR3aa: CASSLVSINTGELFF
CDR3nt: TGCGCCAGCAGCTTGGTGTCGATTAACACCGGGGAGCTGTTTTTT

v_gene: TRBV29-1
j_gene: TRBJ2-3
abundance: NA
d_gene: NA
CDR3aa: CSVVRGTDTQYF
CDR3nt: TGCAGCGTTGTCAGAGGCACAGATACGCAGTATTTT

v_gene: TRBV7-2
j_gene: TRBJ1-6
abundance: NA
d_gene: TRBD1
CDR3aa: CASSLAGTGAVPLHF
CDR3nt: TGTGCCAGCAGCTTAGCTGGGACAGGAGCCGTCCCCCTCCACTTT

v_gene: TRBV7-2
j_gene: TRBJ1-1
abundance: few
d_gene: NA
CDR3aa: CASSLWGGQNTEAFF
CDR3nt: TGTGCCAGCAGCTTGTGGGGCGGACAGAACACTGAAGCTTTCTTT

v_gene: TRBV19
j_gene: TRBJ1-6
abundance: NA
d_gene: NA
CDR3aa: CASSTRENSPLHF
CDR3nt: TGTGCCAGTAGTACCCGAGAGAATTCACCCCTCCACTTT

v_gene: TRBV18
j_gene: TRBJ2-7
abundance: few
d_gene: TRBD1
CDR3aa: CASSPPGGQGDNEQYF
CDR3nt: TGTGCCAGCTCACCTCCTGGGGGACAGGGGGATAACGAGCAGTACTTC

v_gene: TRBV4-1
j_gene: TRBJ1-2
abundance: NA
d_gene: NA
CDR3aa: CASSQAPGARYGYTF
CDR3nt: TGCGCCAGCAGCCAAGCGCCGGGGGCGCGGTATGGCTACACCTTC

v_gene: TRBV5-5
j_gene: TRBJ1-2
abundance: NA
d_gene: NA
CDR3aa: CASSFQVGQIYGYTF
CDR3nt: TGTGCCAGCAGCTTCCAGGTGGGGCAGATTTATGGCTACACCTTC

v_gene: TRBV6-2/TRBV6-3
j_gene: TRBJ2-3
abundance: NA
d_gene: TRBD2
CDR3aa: CASSRRDYGADTQYF
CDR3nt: TGTGCCAGCAGTCGCCGGGACTATGGGGCAGATACGCAGTATTTT

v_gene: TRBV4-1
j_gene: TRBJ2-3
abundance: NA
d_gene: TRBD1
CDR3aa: CASSQDGTGLRDTQYF
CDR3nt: TGCGCCAGCAGCCAAGACGGGACAGGACTCAGGGATACGCAGTATTTT

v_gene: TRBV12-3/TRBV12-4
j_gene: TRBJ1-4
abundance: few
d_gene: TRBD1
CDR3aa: CASSLEPGQGGNEKLFF
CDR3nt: TGTGCCAGCAGTTTAGAACCGGGACAGGGTGGTAATGAAAAACTGTTTTTT

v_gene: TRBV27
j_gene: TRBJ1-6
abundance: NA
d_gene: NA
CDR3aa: CASYSLGAGNSPLHF
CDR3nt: TGTGCCAGTTACAGCCTGGGGGCAGGGAATTCACCCCTCCACTTT

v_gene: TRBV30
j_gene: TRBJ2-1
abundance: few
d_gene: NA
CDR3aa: CAWIAGSRAYNEQFF
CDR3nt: TGTGCCTGGATCGCTGGATCTCGGGCCTACAATGAGCAGTTCTTC

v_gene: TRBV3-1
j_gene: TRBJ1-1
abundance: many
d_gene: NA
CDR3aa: CASSPPTNTEAFF
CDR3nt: TGTGCCAGCAGCCCACCTACGAACACTGAAGCTTTCTTT

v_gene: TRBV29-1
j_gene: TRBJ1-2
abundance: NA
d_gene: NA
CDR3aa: CSVVGSRETNYGYTF
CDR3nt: TGCAGCGTTGTGGGGAGCAGGGAGACAAACTATGGCTACACCTTC

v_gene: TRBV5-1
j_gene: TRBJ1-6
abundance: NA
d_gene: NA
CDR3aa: CASRLEGARYNSPLHF
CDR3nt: TGCGCCAGCAGGCTGGAGGGCGCTCGGTACAATTCACCCCTCCACTTT

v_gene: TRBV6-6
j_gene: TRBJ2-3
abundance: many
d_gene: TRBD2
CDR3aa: CASSFLTGTSGAKDTQYF
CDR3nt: TGTGCCAGCAGTTTCCTGACCGGGACTAGCGGGGCTAAGGATACGCAGTATTTT

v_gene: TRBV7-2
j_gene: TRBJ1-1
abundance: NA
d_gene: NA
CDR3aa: CASSFRTAVNTEAFF
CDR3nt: TGTGCCAGCAGCTTCCGGACGGCAGTAAACACTGAAGCTTTCTTT

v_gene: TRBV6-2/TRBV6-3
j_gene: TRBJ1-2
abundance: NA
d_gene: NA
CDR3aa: CASRIEDNTNYGYTF
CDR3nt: TGTGCCAGCAGAATTGAGGACAACACTAACTATGGCTACACCTTC

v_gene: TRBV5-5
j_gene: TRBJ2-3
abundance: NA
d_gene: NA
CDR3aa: CASSWDLAVADTQYF
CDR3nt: TGTGCCAGCAGCTGGGACTTGGCGGTCGCAGATACGCAGTATTTT